This T cell receptor (beta chain) was captured by sequencing in a study of T cells in Graves' hyperthyroidism and ophthalmopathy. In the study overall: Peripheral blood sampling occurred at initial diagnosis, before any treatment.

This clonotype was counted ten times or more. Its antigen remains unknown. Authors of the study amplified TCR beta CDR3 regions from RNA transcripts. Primed by the HTBI set, a first-round RT-PCR was run on the TCR CDR3. From the multiplex PCR reads, TCRdb called clonotypes with MiXCR, one entry per CDR3 protein. Of approximately 600,000 distinct CDR3 sequences detected, roughly 14% appear once; the ten largest clones hold approximately 4.3%. The study excluded patients with uncontrolled infection, other autoimmune disease, pregnancy or lactation. Fresh 10 ml peripheral blood yielded PBMCs. Trimming took 4 bases from V and 5 from J; bases not matched to a gene: 6. The CDR3 extends over 15 amino acids. Germline CDR1 is MNHEY and CDR2 is SMNVEV (reference sequence). Notes on the study in general: In blood, most of the thyroid clonotypes expanded above 0.001 were also present.

This chain connects TRBV27 to TRBJ1-2, with 11 bases identical to TRBD1. The sample comprised blood. This clonotype originated in a woman aged 40-49 years with Graves' ophthalmopathy. CDR3 DNA sequence: TGTGCCAGCAGTTCTCACGGGGACAGGGGGTATGGCTACACCTTC. Its translation: CASSSHGDRGYGYTF.